These T cell receptor beta chains were read from a single sample in a study of Graves' ophthalmopathy and Graves' hyperthyroidism. Each CDR3 protein gets one entry after TCRdb re-called the multiplex PCR reads with MiXCR. The repertoire has around 340,000 distinct CDR3 sequences, about 17% of them found once; the top ten carry 9% to 15%. Sequencing input: peripheral blood. The source is an adult man with Graves' ophthalmopathy. Both conserved end residues are part of each CDR3. Each record gives: J gene, D gene, clone size, V gene, CDR3 length, CDR3 protein, CDR3 DNA. A D gene is named only where the DNA matches it firmly. Expanded clones are given a class, and other clones once, few, many or no size at all.

TRBJ1-1 | TRBD1 | many | TRBV6-1 | 16 | CASSPDPGQGARRAFF | TGTGCCAGCAGCCCCGATCCGGGACAGGGGGCGCGAAGAGCTTTCTTT
TRBJ2-2 | NA | many | TRBV30 | 15 | CAWSTLAQGTGELFF | TGTGCCTGGAGCACCCTGGCACAGGGAACCGGGGAGCTGTTTTTT
TRBJ2-5 | NA | many | TRBV3-1 | 13 | CASSPGSRETQYF | TGTGCCAGCAGCCCGGGTTCTAGGGAGACCCAGTACTTC
TRBJ2-7 | TRBD1 | many | TRBV6-1 | 17 | CASSEMSSGQGSYEQYF | TGTGCCAGCAGTGAAATGTCTTCGGGACAGGGTTCCTACGAGCAGTACTTC
TRBJ1-2 | TRBD1 | NA | TRBV6-1 | 12 | CASKQGAGGYTF | TGTGCCAGCAAGCAGGGGGCGGGCGGCTACACCTTC
TRBJ1-2 | NA | NA | TRBV12-3/TRBV12-4 | 16 | CASSLGLLQRGYGYTF | TGTGCCAGCAGTCTAGGGTTATTGCAGCGCGGCTATGGCTACACCTTC
TRBJ2-5 | NA | many | TRBV12-3/TRBV12-4 | 15 | CASSQIDIHPETQYF | TGTGCCAGCAGTCAAATCGACATTCACCCAGAGACCCAGTACTTC
TRBJ1-2 | NA | many | TRBV4-1 | 15 | CASSHHEQGSYGYTF | TGCGCCAGCAGCCATCACGAGCAGGGTAGCTATGGCTACACCTTC
TRBJ1-1 | TRBD1 | NA | TRBV20-1 | 12 | CSATTGGFEAYF | TGCAGTGCTACAACAGGGGGATTTGAAGCTTACTTT
TRBJ2-7 | NA | many | TRBV20-1 | 10 | CSAQSYEQYF | TGCAGTGCTCAATCCTACGAGCAGTACTTC
TRBJ2-5 | NA | many | TRBV5-1 | 12 | CASSHDGRTPYF | TGCGCCAGCAGCCACGACGGGCGGACCCCGTACTTC
TRBJ1-1 | TRBD1 | many | TRBV7-8 | 15 | CASSRLQGVNTEAFF | TGTGCCAGCAGCCGCCTACAGGGGGTGAACACTGAAGCTTTCTTT
TRBJ2-1 | NA | NA | TRBV20-1 | 12 | CSATGTGYEQFF | TGCAGTGCAACGGGGACTGGTTACGAGCAGTTCTTC
TRBJ2-7 | NA | NA | TRBV30 | 12 | CAWYDMSYEQSF | TGTGCCTGGTATGACATGTCCTACGAGCAGTCCTTC
TRBJ2-7 | NA | many | TRBV6-2/TRBV6-3 | 15 | CASSYSKDFSYEQYF | TGTGCCAGCAGTTACTCGAAAGACTTCTCCTACGAGCAGTACTTC
TRBJ2-5 | NA | many | TRBV6-5 | 14 | CASSYSGGRETQYF | TGTGCCAGCAGTTACTCAGGGGGAAGGGAGACCCAGTACTTC
TRBJ1-1 | NA | many | TRBV10-3 | 16 | CAISRVASADGTEAFF | TGTGCCATCTCTAGGGTCGCCTCGGCCGATGGTACTGAAGCTTTCTTT
TRBJ1-2 | NA | many | TRBV14 | 16 | CASSQDQGMGNYGYTF | TGTGCCAGCAGCCAAGATCAGGGGATGGGAAACTATGGCTACACCTTC
TRBJ2-7 | TRBD2 | many | TRBV11-1 | 17 | CASGPPGLAGGYSEQYF | TGTGCCAGCGGGCCTCCGGGACTAGCGGGAGGATACTCCGAGCAGTACTTC
TRBJ2-1 | TRBD2 | few | TRBV30 | 15 | CAWSRGTSGRARQFF | TGTGCCTGGAGTCGAGGGACTAGCGGGAGGGCCCGGCAGTTCTTC
TRBJ2-7 | TRBD1 | many | TRBV28 | 13 | CASSGAGGREQYF | TGTGCCAGCAGTGGGGCAGGGGGCAGAGAGCAGTACTTC
TRBJ2-5 | NA | many | TRBV18 | 14 | CASSPPDFQETQYF | TGTGCCAGCTCACCACCGGACTTCCAAGAGACCCAGTACTTC
TRBJ1-2 | NA | NA | TRBV2 | 14 | CASSEAAKNYGYTF | TGTGCCAGCAGTGAAGCGGCGAAAAACTATGGCTACACCTTC
TRBJ2-7 | TRBD1 | many | TRBV7-9 | 15 | CASSLGGQGVKEQYF | TGTGCCAGCAGCTTAGGGGGTCAGGGGGTTAAGGAGCAGTACTTC
TRBJ1-5 | NA | NA | TRBV6-2/TRBV6-3 | 18 | CASRQRIAGLGSNQPQHF | TGTGCCAGCAGACAACGGATCGCAGGGTTAGGTAGCAATCAGCCCCAGCATTTT
TRBJ2-5 | TRBD2 | many | TRBV5-1 | 13 | CASRTLAEETQYF | TGCGCCAGCAGAACCCTAGCGGAAGAGACCCAGTACTTC
TRBJ1-2 | TRBD1 | many | TRBV30 | 13 | CAWSLGQGDGYTF | TGTGCCTGGAGTCTAGGACAGGGCGATGGCTACACCTTC
TRBJ1-2 | NA | many | TRBV12-3/TRBV12-4 | 14 | CASTSARGYYGYTF | TGTGCCAGCACATCCGCACGGGGGTACTATGGCTACACCTTC
TRBJ2-5 | TRBD2 | many | TRBV4-3 | 16 | CASSQGTSVIQETQYF | TGCGCCAGCAGCCAGGGGACTAGCGTTATACAAGAGACCCAGTACTTC
TRBJ2-2 | TRBD1 | many | TRBV6-1 | 13 | CASRGTGGGVLFF | TGTGCCAGCAGAGGGACAGGGGGAGGTGTGCTGTTTTTT
TRBJ2-2 | NA | many | TRBV30 | 11 | CAWGRSGELFF | TGTGCCTGGGGCCGGTCCGGGGAGCTGTTTTTT
TRBJ2-7 | TRBD2 | many | TRBV25-1 | 15 | CASSDTGTSGGEQYF | TGTGCCAGCAGTGACACCGGGACTAGCGGGGGCGAGCAGTACTTC
TRBJ2-7 | TRBD1 | NA | TRBV6-1 | 14 | CASSPDRVSHEQYF | TGTGCCAGCAGTCCTGACAGGGTTTCCCACGAGCAGTACTTC
TRBJ2-2 | NA | many | TRBV2 | 15 | CASKGAQGGTGELFF | TGTGCCAGCAAGGGCGCGCAGGGCGGCACCGGGGAGCTGTTTTTT
TRBJ2-7 | NA | many | TRBV7-9 | 11 | CASTQGYEQYF | TGTGCCAGCACCCAAGGCTACGAGCAGTACTTC
TRBJ1-2 | TRBD1 | NA | TRBV6-1 | 13 | CASTDRGDYGYTF | TGTGCCAGCACCGACAGGGGGGACTATGGCTACACCTTC
TRBJ2-5 | NA | NA | TRBV15 | 14 | CATSRGRAVETQYF | TGTGCCACCAGCAGAGGACGAGCCGTTGAGACCCAGTACTTC
TRBJ2-5 | NA | many | TRBV6-2/TRBV6-3 | 12 | CASSWTSKTQYF | TGTGCCAGCAGTTGGACATCCAAGACCCAGTACTTC
TRBJ2-5 | TRBD1 | NA | TRBV6-1 | 15 | CASRAKPGQGETQYF | TGTGCCAGCAGGGCAAAACCGGGACAGGGGGAGACCCAGTACTTC
TRBJ1-1 | NA | many | TRBV20-1 | 17 | CSARDRGAGASYTEAFF | TGCAGTGCTAGAGATCGGGGGGCAGGGGCCTCGTACACTGAAGCTTTCTTT